This T cell receptor beta chain was profiled in a study of OX40 agonist ivuxolimab in advanced cancers. On the study more broadly: The patients got ivuxolimab, which is an agonistic anti-OX40 (CD134) antibody. Treatment received earlier with anti-PD-1, anti-PD-L1 or anti-CTLA-4 agents was allowed, and over 35% had some. Study results and caveats: It was also the case that some nonresponders had low normalized T-cell clonal expansion.

Repertoires were generated with immunoSEQ multiplex PCR, while TCRdb's copy carries only in-frame clones and drops some. The table includes approximately 77,000 clones, around 92% detected once. This CDR3 has 13 amino acids. Germline loops: CDR1 SQVTM, CDR2 ANQGSEA. Trimming cost V 6 bases and J 7 bases; bases outside gene matches: 9. A remark on this clone: What it binds is unknown.

This chain links TRBV29-1 with TRBJ1-2, with 9 bases aligning to TRBD1. Specimen: CD4+ or CD8+ T cells sorted from blood, collected in a trial of the OX40 agonist ivuxolimab. The TCR comes from an adult with an advanced solid tumor such as melanoma, head and neck, liver or kidney cancer. In DNA form, the CDR3 reads TGCAGCGTAGACCACGGGACAGGGAGTGGCTACACCTTC. This translates into CSVDHGTGSGYTF.